This record concerns one T cell receptor beta chain sequence. This specimen comes from a study of blood T cell repertoires in COVID-19. Measured with immunoSEQ multiplex PCR; TCRdb has only the in-frame clones, and not every one. The data contain around 130,000 clones, roughly 80% of them singletons. The CDR3 runs to 14 residues. Trimming cost V 3 bases and J 4 bases, with 11 bases left between them. Germline loops: CDR1 SGHTS, CDR2 YDEGEE. Sequencing used peripheral blood. The source of this sequence is a man in his forties or fifties with acute or convalescent COVID-19. The chain couples TRBV5-8 to TRBJ1-5; D not resolved. CDR3 region: CASSWRAVNQPQHF. CDR3 nucleotide sequence: TGTGCCAGCAGCTGGAGGGCAGTTAATCAGCCCCAGCATTTT.